This TCR beta chain was identified during a study of blood T cell repertoires in COVID-19. The repertoire was sequenced with immunoSEQ multiplex PCR; TCRdb's copy has only in-frame clones and lacks some. The sample yields fewer than 150,000 clones, about four fifths seen once. Germline V gives CDR1 LNHNV, CDR2 YYDKDF (reference sequence). Trimming removed 1 base at V and 10 bases at J, with 14 bases between. The CDR3 runs 15 residues. What was sequenced was PBMCs or T cells enriched from blood (not recorded which). This rearrangement joins TRBV15 to TRBJ1-6; no reliable D call. This sequence was found in a woman younger than 30 who had been exposed to COVID-19. Written as DNA, the CDR3 is TGTGCCACCAGCAGAGCCCAAGCCGGGAGCTCACCCCTCCACTTT. This sequence encodes CATSRAQAGSSPLHF.